This TCR beta chain was documented in a study of shared clonotypes between healthy human individuals. Study background: Three plates each covered CD4 naive and memory; CD8 naive two, CD8 memory one. Notes on the study in general: The rarefaction results pointed to incomplete sorted-subset sequencing despite large depth. Unshared clonotypes carried lower generation probabilities than those common to all four donors.

Regarding this clone: Its antigen is currently unknown.

Per germline, CDR1 SEHNR and CDR2 FQNEAQ (reference sequence). V shed 2 bases and J shed 3 bases, with 13 bases lying between them. This CDR3 has 16 residues. CD45RO-negative CD8 cells positively selected for CCR7 made up the naive population, which excluded terminally differentiated effector memory CD45RA+ cells. Sequenced by immunoSEQ multiplex PCR; TCRdb stores in-frame clones only, minus some. The sample has some 2.1 million clones, 80% to 95% seen once. This chain joins TRBV7-9 and TRBJ1-4; a possible D gene is TRBD1 (6 bases). This clonotype originated in a man in his late teens or twenties in good health. Some clones in this sample may be carry-over from other donors' samples. Material for sequencing was naive CD8+ T cells from PBMCs. The CDR3 nucleotides are TGTGCCAGCAGCTTATTCGGTACAGGGTCTAATGAAAAACTGTTTTTT. Protein sequence: CASSLFGTGSNEKLFF.